This TCR beta chain was documented in a study of shared clonotypes between healthy human individuals. In the study overall: The donor group consisted of a couple of women and a few men, aged 18 to 49. Study-level points and caveats: Genetic and exposure-history diversity was limited by the few donors. Non-shared clonotypes had lower generation probabilities than those shared by all four donors.

The germline V gene has CDR1 GTSNPN and CDR2 SVGIG (reference sequence). This CDR3 spans 11 amino acids. V was pared by 0 bases and J by 2 bases, with 2 bases between. A note on this clone: Antigen unknown. Other DNA sequences in the same sample also yield this CDR3.

Each cell subset's genomic DNA was divided evenly among several immunoSEQ plates. Sequenced by immunoSEQ multiplex PCR; TCRdb stores in-frame clones only, minus some. The sample shows around 940,000 clones, 76% of them seen only once. This TCR derives from a man aged 18 to 30 in good health. The rearrangement uses TRBV30 and TRBJ2-7; D not resolved. Material: memory CD4+ T cells sorted from blood. Subset indicated: CD45RA-negative fraction. The CDR3 sequence: CAWSVAYEQYF. The DNA of the CDR3 is TGTGCCTGGAGTGTAGCCTACGAGCAGTACTTC.